These T cell receptor beta chains were read from a single sample in a study of CD8+ T cells in alopecia areata. Profiling relied on immunoSEQ multiplex PCR, and the TCRdb table lists in-frame clones only, not all of them. Among tens of thousands of clones listed, roughly half were seen once. Sequencing was carried out using NKG2D-high CD8+ T cells sorted from blood. These receptors came from a human donor with alopecia areata. Both conserved end residues are trimmed from each CDR3. Clone size is given for some rows only: seen once, a few or many times, or a class if the clone is expanded.

>few|TRBV29-1|TRBJ2-1
SVEADKAGLGEQF
>.|TRBV30|TRBJ2-2
AWSGTPGDTGELF
>.|TRBV5-1|TRBJ2-3
ASSLERDTQY
>.|TRBV30|TRBJ2-2
AWSGGNTGELF
>few|TRBV9|TRBJ1-1
ASSVATGTGHHTEAF
>.|TRBV30|TRBJ2-7
AWSVPGTGLDEQY
>.|TRBV20-1|TRBJ2-7
SAPTGYEQY
>.|TRBV13|TRBJ2-3
ASSGGTSGGRTDTQY
>.|TRBV6-6|TRBJ2-7
ASTMLGPDEQY
>.|TRBV7-9|TRBJ2-2
ASSSLAGEYTGELF
>.|TRBV28|TRBJ1-4
ASRLHQGAANEKLF
>few|TRBV9|TRBJ2-3
ASSDRDGFTDTQY
>.|TRBV18|TRBJ2-7
ASSPIRPGDEQY
>.|TRBV28|TRBJ2-2
ASTSTGELF
>.|TRBV7-9|TRBJ2-7
ASSLRDRGDEQY
>.|TRBV9|TRBJ2-1
ASSVPLSGKTGNEQF
>few|TRBV7-9|TRBJ2-1
ASSRPSDEQF
>few|TRBV29-1|TRBJ2-2
SVDSRTGELF
>.|TRBV27|TRBJ2-5
ASSLTSPQETQY
>few|TRBV27|TRBJ1-2
ASSFGLNYGYT
>.|TRBV28|TRBJ1-5
ASSLSARAVSNQPQH
>few|TRBV29-1|TRBJ2-7
SVEGLAGSYEQY
>.|TRBV11-2|TRBJ2-7
ASSFGFSYEQY
>.|TRBV13|TRBJ2-7
ASSTGGSAYEQY
>few|TRBV29-1|TRBJ2-1
SVDPGRREGPRHNEQF
>.|TRBV5-4|TRBJ2-1
ASSLAKGLANEQF
>.|TRBV4-1|TRBJ1-3
ASSGHGSGNTIY
>.|TRBV30|TRBJ2-1
AWSVLADHNEQF
>.|TRBV5-4|TRBJ2-1
ASSDDGDSGGSNEQF
>.|TRBV2|TRBJ2-7
AGGYGGSSYEQY
>.|TRBV27|TRBJ2-2
ASSFPDGELF
>.|TRBV2|TRBJ1-2
AIGEGIHGYT
>few|TRBV29-1|TRBJ2-5
SVEGGVVTRVETQY
>.|TRBV5-1|TRBJ2-6
ASSFPHNHVLT
>.|TRBV29-1|TRBJ1-2
SVDVGQGAKGYT
>few|TRBV5-1|TRBJ2-1
ASSFAGGSSYNEQF
>.|TRBV30|TRBJ2-5
AWSVRGSAGETQY
>.|TRBV4-1|TRBJ2-7
ASSQNGPYEQY
>few|TRBV30|TRBJ2-3
AWRGGTDTQY
>.|TRBV2|TRBJ2-7
ASTLLVNEQY
>.|TRBV28|TRBJ1-2
ASTQDFRYGYT
>few|TRBV28|TRBJ2-1
ASSLPQEYNEQF
>.|TRBV7-8|TRBJ2-1
ASSPSADEQF
>few|TRBV10-3|TRBJ2-5
AISDPGLAEETQY
>few|TRBV19|TRBJ1-1
ASTPGNTEAF
>few|TRBV10-3|TRBJ2-3
AISGLDSGSY
>.|TRBV6-5|TRBJ2-7
ASTRLPEPAGEQY
>.|TRBV25-1|TRBJ2-3
ASSEPDRGEDTQY
>.|TRBV29-1|TRBJ2-7
SVDTGTSYEQY
>few|TRBV5-1|TRBJ1-1
ASRSTGYTEAF
>.|TRBV7-2|TRBJ1-4
ASRATENEKLF